The 28 T cell receptor beta chains below all came from one sample that was sequenced in a study of T cells after yellow fever vaccination. Each CDR3 protein is one row after TCRdb ran MiXCR on the 5' RACE reads. In the table there are 200,000 to 300,000 distinct CDR3 sequences, 10% to 15% of which are singletons. The sample was CD4+ T cells sorted from PBMCs, taken 45 days after the yellow fever booster vaccination. The receptors here all came from a man in his thirties or forties who received the YFV17D yellow fever vaccine.

Only a few counts were recorded for this clonotype. The chain is built from TRBV7-2 and TRBJ2-3; 13 positions match TRBD2. Looked up from germline, CDR1 is SGHTA and CDR2 is FQGNSA. This CDR3 has 16 amino acids. With V trimmed by 3 bases and J by 4 bases, 4 bases remained unmatched. DNA for the CDR3: TGTGCCAGCAGCTTTGGACTAGCGGGAGCCCCAGATACGCAGTATTTT. Its protein is CASSFGLAGAPDTQYF.

The CDR3 here is CASSLRNVAYEQYF. The DNA for the CDR3 is TGTGCCAGCAGTTTACGGAACGTTGCCTACGAGCAGTACTTC. The chain links TRBV27 to TRBJ2-7; no clear D. The V end lost 2 bases, the J end lost 2 bases, and 10 bases lay between the germline ends. Germline V CDR1 and CDR2: MNHEY, SMNVEV (reference sequence). The CDR3 is 14 residues long.

This clonotype was recorded a few times. This chain links TRBV10-2 with TRBJ2-2; the D gene is possibly TRBD1 (7 bases). Deletions cut 10 bases from V and 4 bases from J, with 16 bases between. Germline assignment: CDR1 WSHSY and CDR2 SAAADI. CDR3 size: 14 residues. The CDR3 region has the DNA TGCGCCACCAGGGGGGCCTTGAGCACCGGGGAGCTGTTTTTT. This gives the protein CATRGALSTGELFF.

The chain carries TRBV7-9 and TRBJ2-2; perhaps TRBD1 as D (5 bases). The CDR3 is 14 residues long. Germline loops: CDR1 SEHNR, CDR2 FQNEAQ (reference sequence). The V end was cut by 0 bases, the J end by 7 bases, with 9 bases between. Written as DNA, the CDR3 is TGTGCCAGCAGCTTAGCTACAGGAGACGGGGAGCTGTTTTTT. Its protein product is CASSLATGDGELFF.

The V call is TRBV11-3, the J call TRBJ2-3, with 9 bases that match TRBD2. The CDR3 covers 16 residues. Germline-derived CDR1 and CDR2 are SGHNT and YENEEA. V was pared by 1 base and J by 4 bases, with 6 bases of the junction left unmatched. DNA of the CDR3: TGTGCCAGCAGCTTAGCTAGCGGGGAACTCTCAGATACGCAGTATTTT. Protein: CASSLASGELSDTQYF.

The V call is TRBV5-1, the J call TRBJ2-3, with 7 bases matching TRBD2. The CDR3 consists of 14 residues. Germline CDR1 is SGHRS and CDR2 is YFSETQ. V lost 2 bases, J lost 10 bases, and 10 bases stayed unmatched. CDR3 sequence: CASSFSLGGSAQYF. CDR3 DNA sequence: TGCGCCAGCAGCTTTTCCCTCGGGGGGAGTGCGCAGTATTTT.

This clonotype occurred a few times. The rearrangement links TRBV5-5 to TRBJ2-2; either TRBD1 or TRBD2 may fit D (5 bases each). V shed 2 bases and J shed 4 bases, with 12 bases lying between them. The CDR3 is 15 residues long. Germline V CDR1 and CDR2: SGHKS, YYEKEE (reference sequence). CDR3 coding DNA: TGTGCCAGCAGCTTCCGGGCAGGGAGCACCGGGGAGCTGTTTTTT. Protein: CASSFRAGSTGELFF.

CDR3 coding DNA: TGTGCCAGCAGTTACCCTAGGACAGGGGGGACCTACGAGCAGTACTTC. Translated: CASSYPRTGGTYEQYF. The V gene is TRBV6-2 or TRBV6-3, the J gene TRBJ2-7, with 10 bases matching TRBD1. This CDR3 region has 16 residues. Looked up from germline, CDR1 is MNHEY and CDR2 is SVGEGT. The J segment lost 2 bases and the V segment lost 2 bases, leaving 6 bases of the junction unmatched.

This clonotype has a handful of counts. This rearrangement joins TRBV27 to TRBJ1-2, with D unclear. V was clipped by 7 bases and J by 3 bases, with 9 bases between them. Per germline, CDR1 MNHEY and CDR2 SMNVEV (reference sequence). The CDR3 totals 12 residues. The CDR3 here is CASKGTHYGYTF. In DNA, the CDR3 is TGTGCCAGCAAGGGCACACACTATGGCTACACCTTC.

This clonotype showed up just a few times. The chain employs TRBV7-3 and TRBJ2-1; D is possibly TRBD2 (6 bases). Germline lookup yields CDR1 SGHTA and CDR2 FQGTGA. The V and J ends lost 5 bases and 10 bases respectively, with 15 bases between them. CDR3 size: 13 residues. In nucleotides, the CDR3 is TGTGCCAGCAGCCTCGGGGGAGCCAGCGAGCAGTTCTTC. Protein: CASSLGGASEQFF.

The chain links TRBV4-2 to TRBJ2-6; no definite D call. V lost 2 bases and J lost 1, with 21 bases in between. From germline, CDR1 is LGHNA and CDR2 YNFKEQ. The CDR3 is 20 residues long. The CDR3 sequence: CASSQLFSTARSSGANVLTF. In nucleotides, the CDR3 is TGTGCCAGCAGCCAACTCTTCAGCACAGCCCGAAGTTCTGGGGCCAACGTCCTGACTTTC.

This clonotype was seen ten or more times. V usage is TRBV29-1 and J usage is TRBJ2-1, with 9 positions matching TRBD2. Germline-derived CDR1 and CDR2 are SQVTM and ANQGSEA. The length of the CDR3 is 14 residues. V was clipped by 7 bases and J by 5 bases; unmatched bases: 9. This CDR3 reads CSELPSGTNNEQFF. The CDR3 DNA reads TGCAGCGAGCTACCTAGCGGGACCAACAATGAGCAGTTCTTC.

A few counts support this clonotype. The rearrangement uses TRBV3-1 and TRBJ1-4; a possible D gene is TRBD1 (6 bases). The CDR3 loop spans 13 amino acids. V dropped 11 bases and J dropped 8 bases, with 18 bases sitting between them. CDR1 is LGHDT, CDR2 YNNKEL, per germline (reference sequence). CDR3 residues: CAGSRTAWEKLFF. In nucleotides, the CDR3 is TGTGCCGGATCGAGGACAGCGTGGGAAAAACTGTTTTTT.

This clonotype was counted between two and nine times. The V and J genes are TRBV24-1 and TRBJ2-7, with D hard to call. This CDR3 has 12 residues. Trimming removed 2 bases from V and 7 bases from J, with 8 bases in between. Looked up from germline, CDR1 is KGHDR and CDR2 is SFDVKD. The CDR3 protein is CATSDSKREQYF. For the CDR3, the DNA is TGTGCCACCAGTGATTCGAAAAGGGAGCAGTACTTC.

This chain connects TRBV5-4 to TRBJ2-7, with D possibly TRBD2 on 6 matching bases. The CDR3 consists of 15 residues. Trimming took off 0 bases at V and 2 bases at J, with 12 bases between the two ends. Germline values: CDR1 SGHNT, CDR2 YYREEE (reference sequence). CDR3 nucleotide sequence: TGTGCCAGCAGCTTGGCCCCGCGGGGACCCTACGAGCAGTACTTC. Residues: CASSLAPRGPYEQYF.

Only a few counts were recorded for this clonotype. V is TRBV15 and J is TRBJ1-2, with a weak D call TRBD1 (5 bases). CDR3 length: 15 residues. Germline V gene data show CDR1 as LNHNV and CDR2 as YYDKDF (reference sequence). Trimming stripped 0 bases from V and 0 bases from J, with 8 bases between. CDR3 sequence reads: CATSRDRGANYGYTF. CDR3 coding DNA: TGTGCCACCAGCAGAGATCGGGGCGCTAACTATGGCTACACCTTC.

This clonotype has a handful of counts. The V gene is TRBV3-1, the J gene TRBJ1-1; 7 nucleotides align to TRBD1. In germline, CDR1 is LGHDT, CDR2 YNNKEL (reference sequence). The CDR3 contains 13 residues. The trim removed 8 bases at V and 0 bases at J, leaving 3 bases unmatched. The CDR3 region is CASLGQLNTEAFF. The CDR3, as DNA: TGTGCCAGCCTGGGACAGCTGAACACTGAAGCTTTCTTT.

The chain employs TRBV20-1 and TRBJ2-1; TRBD2 aligns across 8 bases. The J segment lost 10 bases and the V segment lost 6 bases, leaving 11 bases of the junction unmatched. This CDR3 is built from 13 residues. The V gene's germline CDR1 is DFQATT and CDR2 SNEGSKA (reference sequence). CDR3 region: CSALDAGGREQFF. CDR3 in DNA: TGCAGTGCCTTAGACGCGGGCGGGAGGGAGCAGTTCTTC.

The V call is TRBV6-2 or TRBV6-3, the J call TRBJ2-7; 7 nucleotides agree with TRBD2. CDR3 length: 12 amino acids. CDR1 is MNHEY, CDR2 SVGEGT, per germline. V lost 8 bases and J lost 5; bases outside the gene matches: 6. The CDR3 coding sequence is TGTGCCAGCTCAAGGGAGGGTAACGAGCAGTACTTC. Protein product: CASSREGNEQYF.

Worth noting for this clonotype: The junction shows a germline mismatch at one end, possibly a read error. This chain links TRBV20-1 with TRBJ1-5; 8 bases are shared with TRBD1. The CDR3 contains 15 residues. Germline lookup yields CDR1 DFQATT and CDR2 SNEGSKA (reference sequence). This chain's CDR3 is CSARAKQGDNQPQHF. In DNA form, the CDR3 reads TGCAGTGCCAGAGCAAAACAGGGGGACAATCAGCCCCAGCATTTT.

This clonotype was seen more than once but under ten times. The chain links TRBV6-1 to TRBJ2-3; the D is unclear. The CDR3 length is 14 residues. CDR1 and CDR2 (germline): MNHNS, SASEGT. With 5 bases removed from V and 2 bases from J, the gap between germline ends came to 11 bases. The CDR3 bases are TGTGCCAGCAGTAAAGGGTTTGTCACAGATACGCAGTATTTT. Translating it yields CASSKGFVTDTQYF.

This sequence joins TRBV5-5 and TRBJ2-6; 8 nucleotides line up with TRBD2. Losses at the gene ends were 1 base for V and 1 base for J; bases not matched to a gene: 4. The CDR3 extends over 17 amino acids. The germline CDR1 and CDR2 sequences are SGHKS and YYEKEE (reference sequence). The CDR3 protein is CASSLSGGGSGANVLTF. In DNA, the CDR3 is TGTGCCAGCAGCTTGAGCGGGGGAGGATCTGGGGCCAACGTCCTGACTTTC.

This clonotype occurred many times. The rearrangement uses TRBV7-8 and TRBJ2-1; D ambiguous. The CDR3 sequence is 13 residues long. The germline V gene encodes CDR1 SGHVS and CDR2 FQNEAQ. Trimming pared 0 bases from V and 6 bases from J, leaving 6 bases between. CDR3 DNA sequence: TGTGCCAGCAGCTTAGCGGTGTCCAATGAGCAGTTCTTC. Translation: CASSLAVSNEQFF.

The rearrangement joins TRBV5-1 to TRBJ2-2, with no clear D. Germline V gene sequence: CDR1 SGHRS, CDR2 YFSETQ. This CDR3 has 17 residues. Trimming took 1 base from V and 0 from J, leaving 13 bases between them. CDR3: CASSLSWGSANTGELFF. The CDR3 DNA reads TGCGCCAGCAGCTTGTCATGGGGTTCAGCGAACACCGGGGAGCTGTTTTTT.

This clonotype was seen ten or more times. The rearrangement links TRBV10-3 to TRBJ2-7; D unclear. The CDR3 is 12 amino acids. The germline V gene has CDR1 ENHRY and CDR2 SYGVKD. V was clipped by 1 base and J by 3 bases, with 4 bases between them. DNA of the CDR3: TGTGCCATCAGTGAGTATGTCTACGAGCAGTACTTC. It codes for CAISEYVYEQYF.

V usage is TRBV5-1 and J usage is TRBJ1-4; D call uncertain. Germline values: CDR1 SGHRS, CDR2 YFSETQ. The CDR3 has 15 amino acids. V was shortened by 0 bases and J by 8 bases, with 14 bases between the two germline ends. The CDR3 DNA reads as TGCGCCAGCAGCTTGGTGGGCCGGAAGGAGGAAAAACTGTTTTTT. It specifies CASSLVGRKEEKLFF.

This clonotype was seen a few times. The chain uses TRBV7-2 and TRBJ2-3; 8 bases align to TRBD1. The germline CDR1 and CDR2 sequences are SGHTA and FQGNSA. The CDR3 is 14 residues long. J lost 2 bases, V lost 5 bases, and 3 bases had no gene match. The CDR3 protein is CASSRGQVTDTQYF. The CDR3 bases are TGTGCCAGCAGCCGGGGACAGGTCACAGATACGCAGTATTTT.

The rearrangement joins TRBV6-2 or TRBV6-3 to TRBJ2-1; 11 bases match TRBD1. The CDR3 is made up of 17 amino acids. V lost 7 bases and J lost 7; bases outside the gene matches: 15. Germline lookup yields CDR1 MNHEY and CDR2 SVGEGT. The CDR3 DNA reads TGTGCCAGCACCCGGACAGGGGGCCGACACCTGCGGAATGAGCAGTTCTTC. Encoded protein: CASTRTGGRHLRNEQFF.